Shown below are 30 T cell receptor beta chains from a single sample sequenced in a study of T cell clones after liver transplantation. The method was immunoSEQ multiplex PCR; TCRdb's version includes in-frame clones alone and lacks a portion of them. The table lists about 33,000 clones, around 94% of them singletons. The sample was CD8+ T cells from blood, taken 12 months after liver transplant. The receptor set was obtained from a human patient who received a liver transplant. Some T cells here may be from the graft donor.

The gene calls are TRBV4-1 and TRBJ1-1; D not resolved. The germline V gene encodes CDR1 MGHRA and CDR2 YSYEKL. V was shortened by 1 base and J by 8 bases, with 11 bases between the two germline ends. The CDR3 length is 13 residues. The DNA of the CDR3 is TGCGCCAGCAGCCAAGTTTCCCGCGGGGAAGCTTTCTTT. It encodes CASSQVSRGEAFF.

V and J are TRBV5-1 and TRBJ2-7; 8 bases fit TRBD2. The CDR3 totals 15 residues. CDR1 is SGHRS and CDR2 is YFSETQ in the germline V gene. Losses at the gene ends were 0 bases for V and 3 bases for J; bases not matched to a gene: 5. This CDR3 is CASSLVQREIYEQYF. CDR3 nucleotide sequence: TGCGCCAGCAGCTTGGTCCAGCGGGAGATCTACGAGCAGTACTTC.

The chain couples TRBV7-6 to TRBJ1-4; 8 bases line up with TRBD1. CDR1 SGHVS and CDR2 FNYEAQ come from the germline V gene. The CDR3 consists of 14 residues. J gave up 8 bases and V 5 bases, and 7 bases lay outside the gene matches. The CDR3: CASSPRDRREKLFF. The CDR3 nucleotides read TGTGCCAGCAGCCCCCGGGACAGGAGGGAAAAACTGTTTTTT.

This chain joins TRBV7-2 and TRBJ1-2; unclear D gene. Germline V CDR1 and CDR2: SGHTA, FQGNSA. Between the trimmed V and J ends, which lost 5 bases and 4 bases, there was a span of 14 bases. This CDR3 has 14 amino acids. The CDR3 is CASSTEWGAYGYTF. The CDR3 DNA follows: TGTGCCAGCAGCACTGAATGGGGAGCCTATGGCTACACCTTC. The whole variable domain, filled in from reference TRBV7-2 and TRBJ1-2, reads GAGVSQSPSNKVTEKGKDVELRCDPISGHTALYWYRQSLGQGLEFLIYFQGNSAPDKSGLPSDRFSAERTGGSVSTLTIQRTQQEDSAVYLCASSTEWGAYGYTFGSGTRLTVV.

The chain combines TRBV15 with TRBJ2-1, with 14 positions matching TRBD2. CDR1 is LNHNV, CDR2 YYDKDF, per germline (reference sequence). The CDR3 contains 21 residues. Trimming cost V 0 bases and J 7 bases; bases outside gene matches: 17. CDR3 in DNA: TGTGCCACCAGCAGAGACTGGGGGGGGAGCTCCGGGACTAGCGGGAGAAATGAGCAGTTCTTC. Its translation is CATSRDWGGSSGTSGRNEQFF.

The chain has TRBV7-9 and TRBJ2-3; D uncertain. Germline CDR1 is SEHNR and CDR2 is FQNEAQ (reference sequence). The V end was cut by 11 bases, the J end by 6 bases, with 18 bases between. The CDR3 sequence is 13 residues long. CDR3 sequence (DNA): TGTGCCGCCCCCCCGAATCTGGGGGATACGCAGTATTTT. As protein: CAAPPNLGDTQYF.

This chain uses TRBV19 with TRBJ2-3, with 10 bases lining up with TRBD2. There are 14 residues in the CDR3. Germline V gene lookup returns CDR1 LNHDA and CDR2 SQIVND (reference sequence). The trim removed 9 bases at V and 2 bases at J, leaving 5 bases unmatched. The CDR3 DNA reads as TGTGCCAGCAATCTAGCGGGAGTCACAGATACGCAGTATTTT. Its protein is CASNLAGVTDTQYF. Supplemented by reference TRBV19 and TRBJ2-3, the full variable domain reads DGGITQSPKYLFRKEGQNVTLSCEQNLNHDAMYWYRQDPGQGLRLIYYSQIVNDFQKGDIAEGYSVSREKKESFPLTVTSAQKNPTAFYLCASNLAGVTDTQYFGPGTRLTVL.

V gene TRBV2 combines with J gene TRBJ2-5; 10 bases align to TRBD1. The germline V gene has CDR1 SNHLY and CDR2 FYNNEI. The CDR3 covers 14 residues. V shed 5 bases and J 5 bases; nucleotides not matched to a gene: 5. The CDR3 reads CASSKTGGWETQYF. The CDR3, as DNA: TGTGCCAGCAGTAAGACAGGGGGCTGGGAGACCCAGTACTTC.

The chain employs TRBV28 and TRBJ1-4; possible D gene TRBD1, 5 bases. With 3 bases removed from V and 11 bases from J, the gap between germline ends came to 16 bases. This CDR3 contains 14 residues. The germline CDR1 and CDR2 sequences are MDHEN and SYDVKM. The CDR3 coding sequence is TGTGCCAGCAGTTTTGGCACAGCCCCAGGGAAACTGTTTTTT. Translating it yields CASSFGTAPGKLFF.

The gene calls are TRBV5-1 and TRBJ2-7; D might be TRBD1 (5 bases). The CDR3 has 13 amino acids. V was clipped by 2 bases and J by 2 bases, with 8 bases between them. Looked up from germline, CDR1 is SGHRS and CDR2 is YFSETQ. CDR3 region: CASSFKQAYEQYF. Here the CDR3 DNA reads TGCGCCAGCAGCTTTAAACAGGCCTACGAGCAGTACTTC.

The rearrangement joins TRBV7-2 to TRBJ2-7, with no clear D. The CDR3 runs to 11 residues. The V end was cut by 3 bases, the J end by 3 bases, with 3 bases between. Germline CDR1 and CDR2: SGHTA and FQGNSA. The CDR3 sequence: CASSFHYEQYF. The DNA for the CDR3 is TGTGCCAGCAGCTTCCACTACGAGCAGTACTTC.

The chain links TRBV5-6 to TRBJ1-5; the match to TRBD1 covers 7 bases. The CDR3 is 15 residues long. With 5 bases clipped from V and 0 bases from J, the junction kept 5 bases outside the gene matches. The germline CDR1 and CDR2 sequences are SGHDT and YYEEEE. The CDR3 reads CASSNTGDSNQPQHF. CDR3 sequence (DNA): TGTGCCAGCAGTAATACAGGGGATAGCAATCAGCCCCAGCATTTT.

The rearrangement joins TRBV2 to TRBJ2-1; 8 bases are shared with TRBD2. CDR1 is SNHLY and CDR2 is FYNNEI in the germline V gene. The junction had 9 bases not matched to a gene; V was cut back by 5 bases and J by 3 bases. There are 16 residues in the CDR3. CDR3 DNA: TGTGCCAGCAGTTCTCCGGGAGCGGGGGACTACAATGAGCAGTTCTTC. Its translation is CASSSPGAGDYNEQFF.

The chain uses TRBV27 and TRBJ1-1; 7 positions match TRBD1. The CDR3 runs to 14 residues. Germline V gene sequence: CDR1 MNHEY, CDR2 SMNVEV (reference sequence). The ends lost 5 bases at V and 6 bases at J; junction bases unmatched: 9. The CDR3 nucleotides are TGTGCCAGCAGTCCCCGAGGGGGCTTCGCTGAAGCTTTCTTT. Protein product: CASSPRGGFAEAFF.

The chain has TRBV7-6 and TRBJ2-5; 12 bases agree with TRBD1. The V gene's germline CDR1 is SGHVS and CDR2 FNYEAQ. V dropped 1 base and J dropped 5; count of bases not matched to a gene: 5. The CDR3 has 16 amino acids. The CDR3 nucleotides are TGTGCCAGCAGCTTAGAAGGGACAGGGGGCATCGAGACCCAGTACTTC. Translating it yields CASSLEGTGGIETQYF. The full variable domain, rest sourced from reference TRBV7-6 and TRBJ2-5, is GAGVSQSPRYKVTKRGQDVALRCDPISGHVSLYWYRQALGQGPEFLTYFNYEAQQDKSGLPNDRFSAERPEGSISTLTIQRTEQRDSAMYRCASSLEGTGGIETQYFGPGTRLLVL.

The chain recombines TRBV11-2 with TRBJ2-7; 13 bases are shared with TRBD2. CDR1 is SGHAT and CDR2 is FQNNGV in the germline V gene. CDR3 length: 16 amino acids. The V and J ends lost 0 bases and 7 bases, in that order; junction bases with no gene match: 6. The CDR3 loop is CASSLDQTSGRREQYF. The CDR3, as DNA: TGTGCCAGCAGCTTAGATCAGACTAGCGGGAGGAGGGAGCAGTACTTC.

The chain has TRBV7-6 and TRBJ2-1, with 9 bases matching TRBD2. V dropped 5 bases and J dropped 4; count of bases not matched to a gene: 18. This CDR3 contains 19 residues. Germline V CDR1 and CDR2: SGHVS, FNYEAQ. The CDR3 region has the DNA TGTGCCAGCAGCCTGGTGCCCAGCGGGAGGCCTAGACGATACAATGAGCAGTTCTTC. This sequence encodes CASSLVPSGRPRRYNEQFF.

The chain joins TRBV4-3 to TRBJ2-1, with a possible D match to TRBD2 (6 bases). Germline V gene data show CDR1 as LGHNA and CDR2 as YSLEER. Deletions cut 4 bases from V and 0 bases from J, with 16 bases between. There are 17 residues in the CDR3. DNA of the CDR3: TGCGCCAGCAGCCCGGGGTTTGCGGGAACCTCCTACAATGAGCAGTTCTTC. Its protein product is CASSPGFAGTSYNEQFF.

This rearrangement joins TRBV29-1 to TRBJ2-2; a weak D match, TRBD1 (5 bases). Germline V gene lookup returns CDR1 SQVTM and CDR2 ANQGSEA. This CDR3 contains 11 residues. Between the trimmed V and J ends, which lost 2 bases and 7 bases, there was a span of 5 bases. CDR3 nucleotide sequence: TGCAGCGTTGAAACAGGCGGGGAGCTGTTTTTT. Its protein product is CSVETGGELFF.

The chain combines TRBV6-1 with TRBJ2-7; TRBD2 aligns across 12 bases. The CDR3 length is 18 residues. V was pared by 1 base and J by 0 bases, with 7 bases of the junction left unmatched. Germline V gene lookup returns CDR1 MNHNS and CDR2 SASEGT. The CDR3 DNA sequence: TGTGCCAGCAGTGAAGATTTCCTAGCGGGAGGGACCTCCTACGAGCAGTACTTC. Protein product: CASSEDFLAGGTSYEQYF.

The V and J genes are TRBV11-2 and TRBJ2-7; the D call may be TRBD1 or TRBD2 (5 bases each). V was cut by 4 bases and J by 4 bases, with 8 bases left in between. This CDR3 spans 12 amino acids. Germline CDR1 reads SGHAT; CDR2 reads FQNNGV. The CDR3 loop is CASSYEGYEQYF. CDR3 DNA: TGTGCCAGCAGCTATGAGGGGTACGAGCAGTACTTC. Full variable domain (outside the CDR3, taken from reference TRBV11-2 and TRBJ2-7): EAGVAQSPRYKIIEKRQSVAFWCNPISGHATLYWYQQILGQGPKLLIQFQNNGVVDDSQLPKDRFSAERLKGVDSTLKIQPAKLEDSAVYLCASSYEGYEQYFGPGTRLTVT.

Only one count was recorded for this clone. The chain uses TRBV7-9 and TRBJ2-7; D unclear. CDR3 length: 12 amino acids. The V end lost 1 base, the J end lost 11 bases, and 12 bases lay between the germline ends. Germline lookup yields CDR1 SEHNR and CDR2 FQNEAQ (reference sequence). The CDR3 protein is CASSLDPKKEYF. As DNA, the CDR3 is TGTGCCAGCAGCTTAGATCCGAAAAAGGAGTACTTC.

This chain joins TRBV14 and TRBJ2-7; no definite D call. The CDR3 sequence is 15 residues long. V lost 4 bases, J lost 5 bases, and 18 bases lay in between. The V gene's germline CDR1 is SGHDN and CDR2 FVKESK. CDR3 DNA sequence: TGTGCCAGCAGCCGCCCAGTCGCCTTATTCCACGAGCAGTACTTC. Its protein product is CASSRPVALFHEQYF. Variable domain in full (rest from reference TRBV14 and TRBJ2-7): EAGVTQFPSHSVIEKGQTVTLRCDPISGHDNLYWYRRVMGKEIKFLLHFVKESKQDESGMPNNRFLAERTGGTYSTLKVQPAELEDSGVYFCASSRPVALFHEQYFGPGTRLTVT.

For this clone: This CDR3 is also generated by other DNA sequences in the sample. The CDR3 reads CASSLRDSNQPQHF. The CDR3 region has the DNA TGTGCCAGCAGTTTACGCGATAGCAATCAGCCCCAGCATTTT. This rearrangement joins TRBV27 to TRBJ1-5; D is uncertain. Germline assignment: CDR1 MNHEY and CDR2 SMNVEV (reference sequence). This CDR3 is built from 14 residues. Deletions cut 2 bases from V and 0 bases from J, with 5 bases between.

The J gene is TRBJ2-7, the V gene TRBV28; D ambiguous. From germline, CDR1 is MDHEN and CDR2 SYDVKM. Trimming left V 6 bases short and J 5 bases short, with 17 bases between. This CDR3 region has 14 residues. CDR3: CASRYLENPNEQYF. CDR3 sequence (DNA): TGTGCCAGCAGGTATCTGGAGAATCCCAACGAGCAGTACTTC.

The CDR3 loop is CAWGGGGELFF. CDR3 in DNA: TGTGCCTGGGGGGGCGGCGGGGAGCTGTTTTTT. The gene calls are TRBV30 and TRBJ2-2; a possible D gene is TRBD1 (6 bases). V was cut by 5 bases and J by 7 bases, with 8 bases left in between. This CDR3 is built from 11 residues. Germline values: CDR1 GTSNPN, CDR2 SVGIG (reference sequence). Filled out from reference TRBV30 and TRBJ2-2, the complete variable domain reads SQTIHQWPATLVQPVGSPLSLECTVEGTSNPNLYWYRQAAGRGLQLLFYSVGIGQISSEVPQNLSASRPQDRQFILSSKKLLLSDSGFYLCAWGGGGELFFGEGSRLTVL.

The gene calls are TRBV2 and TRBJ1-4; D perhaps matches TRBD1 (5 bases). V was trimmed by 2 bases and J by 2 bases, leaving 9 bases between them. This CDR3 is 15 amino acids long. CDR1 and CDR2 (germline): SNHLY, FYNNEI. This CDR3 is CASSEQGATNEKLFF. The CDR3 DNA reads TGTGCCAGCAGTGAACAGGGCGCGACTAATGAAAAACTGTTTTTT.

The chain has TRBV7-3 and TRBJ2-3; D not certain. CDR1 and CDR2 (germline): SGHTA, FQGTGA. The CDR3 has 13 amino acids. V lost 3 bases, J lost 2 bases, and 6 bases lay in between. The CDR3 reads CASSLADTDTQYF. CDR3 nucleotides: TGTGCCAGCAGCTTGGCGGACACAGATACGCAGTATTTT.

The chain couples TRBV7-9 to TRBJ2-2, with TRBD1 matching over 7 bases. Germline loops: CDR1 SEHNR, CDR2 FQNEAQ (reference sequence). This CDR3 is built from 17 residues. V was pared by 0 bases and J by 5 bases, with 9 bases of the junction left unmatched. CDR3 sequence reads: CASSLATGTGRTGELFF. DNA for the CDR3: TGTGCCAGCAGCTTAGCGACAGGGACGGGTAGGACCGGGGAGCTGTTTTTT.

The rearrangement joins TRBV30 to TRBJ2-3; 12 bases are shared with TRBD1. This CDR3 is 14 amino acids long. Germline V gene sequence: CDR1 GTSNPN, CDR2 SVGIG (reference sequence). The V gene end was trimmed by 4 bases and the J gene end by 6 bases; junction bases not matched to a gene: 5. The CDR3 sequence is CAWTGTGGVDTQYF. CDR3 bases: TGTGCCTGGACCGGGACAGGGGGCGTTGATACGCAGTATTTT.